The 14 T cell receptor beta chains below come from one sample, sequenced in a study of blood T cells in healthy people across ages. A second roughly 7 to 12 cycle PCR used barcoded and J-beta primers. A single record per CDR3 protein comes from TCRdb applying MiXCR to the 5' RACE reads. The sample contains 1.5 million to 2 million distinct CDR3 sequences, approximately 30% of which appear only once. The source material was blood. The receptor set was obtained from a woman in her 30s in good health.

This clonotype was detected a few times. The chain couples TRBV5-1 to TRBJ1-1; weak D call: TRBD1 (6 bases). The V end lost 3 bases, the J end lost 10 bases, and 10 bases lay between the germline ends. The V gene's germline CDR1 is SGHRS and CDR2 YFSETQ. The CDR3 contains 11 residues. This CDR3 is CASSSEGGAFF. The CDR3 DNA sequence: TGCGCCAGCAGCTCTGAGGGGGGAGCTTTCTTT.

This clonotype was counted between two and nine times. V usage is TRBV10-3 and J usage is TRBJ2-5; the match to TRBD1 covers 7 bases. Per germline, CDR1 ENHRY and CDR2 SYGVKD. V dropped 1 base and J dropped 5; count of bases not matched to a gene: 7. The CDR3 has 15 amino acids. The CDR3 loop is CAISEWPGGEETQYF. The CDR3 DNA is TGTGCCATCAGTGAGTGGCCAGGGGGAGAGGAGACCCAGTACTTC.

This clonotype has just a few counts. This sequence joins TRBV12-3 or TRBV12-4 and TRBJ2-1; no reliable D call. The CDR3 is 14 amino acids. The V end was cut by 3 bases, the J end by 7 bases, with 13 bases between. The CDR3 DNA reads as TGTGCCAGCAGTTTGTTTAGGTCTAGGAATGAGCAGTTCTTC. Translation gives CASSLFRSRNEQFF.

This clonotype was detected ten times or more. The V gene is TRBV10-2, the J gene TRBJ2-5, with TRBD2 matching 8 bases. This CDR3 is 14 amino acids long. Per germline, CDR1 WSHSY and CDR2 SAAADI. The ends lost 3 bases at V and 6 bases at J; junction bases unmatched: 6. The CDR3 sequence is CASSESAGVQTQYF. CDR3 nucleotides: TGCGCCAGCAGTGAATCAGCGGGGGTACAGACCCAGTACTTC.

V gene TRBV6-6 combines with J gene TRBJ2-4; maybe TRBD2 (7 bases). This CDR3 comprises 14 residues. Trimming stripped 10 bases from V and 2 bases from J, with 15 bases between. Per germline, CDR1 MNHNY and CDR2 SVGAGI (reference sequence). CDR3 sequence: CATGGGATKNIQYF. The CDR3, as DNA: TGTGCCACGGGTGGGGGGGCTACCAAAAACATTCAGTACTTC.

The chain recombines TRBV4-1 with TRBJ2-3; the D is unclear. CDR3 length: 14 residues. CDR1 and CDR2 from the germline V gene are MGHRA and YSYEKL. V gave up 0 bases and J gave up 6 bases, with 10 bases separating them. The CDR3 spells CASSQEMVGDTQYF. DNA for the CDR3: TGCGCCAGCAGCCAAGAGATGGTCGGGGATACGCAGTATTTT.

This clonotype was picked up many times. The chain combines TRBV7-2 with TRBJ2-1, with D possibly being TRBD2 (7 bases). The CDR3 spans 15 residues. Trimming removed 1 base at V and 5 bases at J, with 12 bases between. CDR1 is SGHTA, CDR2 FQGNSA, per germline. This chain's CDR3 is CASSLVGGADNEQFF. CDR3 nucleotide sequence: TGTGCCAGCAGCTTAGTGGGGGGGGCCGACAATGAGCAGTTCTTC.

This clonotype has only a few counts. The CDR3 is CAWKSETVEAFF. The CDR3 DNA is TGTGCCTGGAAATCCGAGACGGTCGAAGCTTTCTTT. The V call is TRBV30, the J call TRBJ1-1; no clear D gene. The germline gives CDR1 GTSNPN, CDR2 SVGIG (reference sequence). The ends were cut back, 4 bases at V and 8 bases at J, with 14 bases in the middle. The CDR3 length is 12 residues.

This clonotype was detected a few times. The gene calls are TRBV14 and TRBJ2-7; the D is unclear. This CDR3 region has 13 residues. V shed 3 bases and J shed 6 bases, with 12 bases lying between them. The germline V gene has CDR1 SGHDN and CDR2 FVKESK. CDR3 sequence (DNA): TGTGCCAGCAGCCACCTTGATACGGGCGAGCAGTACTTC. Its translation: CASSHLDTGEQYF.

This sequence joins TRBV6-6 and TRBJ1-1, with D possibly matching TRBD1 (5 bases). Germline values: CDR1 MNHNY, CDR2 SVGAGI (reference sequence). Trimming removed 8 bases from V and 6 bases from J, with 16 bases in between. CDR3 length: 13 residues. The CDR3 region is CASCLGVDAEAFF. In DNA form, the CDR3 reads TGTGCCAGCTGCCTGGGGGTGGACGCTGAAGCTTTCTTT.

The chain uses TRBV5-1 and TRBJ2-7, with D maybe TRBD1 (6 bases). The V end lost 3 bases, the J end lost 4 bases, and 23 bases lay between the germline ends. The CDR3 is 17 amino acids. CDR1 SGHRS and CDR2 YFSETQ come from the germline V gene. The CDR3 sequence is CASSSNTYRAPLYEQYF. The DNA of the CDR3 is TGCGCCAGCAGCTCGAACACTTACAGGGCCCCCCTTTACGAGCAGTACTTC.

This clonotype has ten or more counts. The V and J genes are TRBV7-2 and TRBJ2-1, with D unresolved. Germline-derived CDR1 and CDR2 are SGHTA and FQGNSA. With 0 bases removed from V and 10 bases from J, the gap between germline ends came to 16 bases. CDR3 length: 15 amino acids. The CDR3 nucleotides read TGTGCCAGCAGCTTAGCGAGTAGTCTCGGAACGGAGCAGTTCTTC. This codes for CASSLASSLGTEQFF.

This clonotype has ten or more counts. The chain uses TRBV10-3 and TRBJ1-2; D uncertain. Trimming pared 2 bases from V and 6 bases from J, leaving 10 bases between. The CDR3 is 13 amino acids. Germline V gene lookup returns CDR1 ENHRY and CDR2 SYGVKD. The CDR3 region is CAISESEGNGYTF. In DNA, the CDR3 is TGTGCCATCAGTGAGAGCGAAGGGAATGGCTACACCTTC.

There are many counts of this clonotype. The V gene is TRBV5-1, the J gene TRBJ2-7, with no clear D. The CDR3 loop spans 11 amino acids. V dropped 5 bases and J dropped 6 bases, with 9 bases sitting between them. Germline V gene lookup returns CDR1 SGHRS and CDR2 YFSETQ. The DNA for the CDR3 is TGCGCCAGCAGGGAGAGCTCCGAGCAGTACTTC. Residues: CASRESSEQYF.